These T cell receptor beta chains were read from a single sample in a study of cytomegalovirus exposure and HLA in healthy donors. Sequencing used immunoSEQ multiplex PCR; TCRdb keeps in-frame clones, though not all of them. This sample has 100,000 to 150,000 clones, with approximately 80% found just once. Sequenced sample: PBMCs. The receptor set was obtained from a woman aged 55-69 years in good health and CMV-seronegative. Each CDR3 is given with its conserved first and last residue. The D gene is left open where the match is weak. Size is stated for part of the rows, as once, few or many counts, or as a class when the clone is expanded.

. . TRBJ1-5 TRBV5-1 TGCGCCAGCAGCTTGGCCGGGGGTAGCAATCAGCCCCAGCATTTT CASSLAGGSNQPQHF
. . TRBJ2-5 TRBV4-2 TGTGCCAGCAGCCAAGAACGACTTCACAAAGAGACCCAGTACTTC CASSQERLHKETQYF
. . TRBJ2-1 TRBV28 TGTGCCAGCAGTTTTCGAGGGAATGAGCAGTTCTTC CASSFRGNEQFF
once TRBD2 TRBJ2-3 TRBV11-2 TGTGCCAGCAGCTTAGGGGGGACTAGCGGGGGGATACGCACAGATACGCAGTATTTT CASSLGGTSGGIRTDTQYF
. TRBD2 TRBJ2-2 TRBV9 TGTGCCAGCAGCGTAGTTGGGACTAGCGGGGCCGCGAACACCGGGGAGCTGTTTTTT CASSVVGTSGAANTGELFF
. TRBD1 TRBJ1-1 TRBV5-1 TGCGCCAGCAGCTTGGGACAGGGGGGAACTGAAGCTTTCTTT CASSLGQGGTEAFF
. . TRBJ2-7 TRBV27 TGTGCCAGAATTTCCCGGGGGTCCCAGGCCTACGAGCAGTACTTC CARISRGSQAYEQYF
. TRBD2 TRBJ2-1 TRBV14 TGTGCCAGCAGCCAAGGTAGACTAGCGGGAGTCTGGGATGAGCAGTTCTTC CASSQGRLAGVWDEQFF
. TRBD2 TRBJ2-5 TRBV27 TGTGCCAGCAGTCCCACTAGCGGGAGGTCGCAGGTGTACCAGGAGACCCAGTACTTC CASSPTSGRSQVYQETQYF
. TRBD2 TRBJ2-7 TRBV7-6 TGTGCCAGCAGCGAAACTAGCGGAGCTCGCTACGAGCAGTACTTC CASSETSGARYEQYF
. TRBD2 TRBJ2-5 TRBV2 TGTGCCAGTCGGGGGGGTGGGGAGACCCAGTACTTC CASRGGGETQYF
few TRBD2 TRBJ2-1 TRBV4-2 TGTGCCAGCAGCCTGGGACTAGCGGGGTCCGGGGAGCAGTTCTTC CASSLGLAGSGEQFF
. TRBD2 TRBJ2-3 TRBV7-6 TGTGCCAGCAGCTTGAGAGGGGGACTAGCGGGAGTATCAGATACGCAGTATTTT CASSLRGGLAGVSDTQYF
. . TRBJ2-3 TRBV6-1 TGTGCCAGCAGTGAAGCACAGGGAGGCACAGATACGCAGTATTTT CASSEAQGGTDTQYF
. . TRBJ2-5 TRBV5-4 TGTGCCAGCAGCCGGAACTACGCCCAAGAGACCCAGTACTTC CASSRNYAQETQYF
. . TRBJ2-7 TRBV11-3 TGTGCCAGCAGCCCCAGACAGATAGCAGTATACTTC CASSPRQIAVYF
. TRBD2 TRBJ2-1 TRBV6-5 TGTGCCAGCCGCGGGGGGCCATCGGGCTACAATGAGCAGTTCTTC CASRGGPSGYNEQFF
few TRBD1 TRBJ2-5 TRBV15 TGTGCCACCAGCAGGGGACAGGGGGCATCGGAGACCCAGTACTTC CATSRGQGASETQYF
. TRBD1 TRBJ2-7 TRBV19 TGTGCCAGTAGTCCCAACAGGGGGAAGTGGCCCTACGAGCAGTACTTC CASSPNRGKWPYEQYF
. . TRBJ2-6 TRBV7-3 TGTGCCAGCAGCCCGGGGGTAAAGAACAGGCCCTCTGGGGCCAACGTCCTGACTTTC CASSPGVKNRPSGANVLTF
. . TRBJ2-7 TRBV18 TGTGCCAGCTCACCCGGGGTAAGCTCCTACGAGCAGTACTTC CASSPGVSSYEQYF
. . TRBJ1-3 TRBV19 TGTGCCAGTCAATTCGACAAGATCTCTGGAAACACCATATATTTT CASQFDKISGNTIYF
. TRBD1 TRBJ2-7 TRBV2 TGTGCCAGCAGTTTAGGGACAGGGGGATCCTACGAGCAGTACTTC CASSLGTGGSYEQYF
. . TRBJ2-1 TRBV18 TGTGCCAGCTCACCCGGACAGTTTGAGCAGTTCTTC CASSPGQFEQFF
. TRBD1 TRBJ1-1 TRBV19 TGTGCCAGTAGTATTAAGGGGACAGGGTCGAGTACTGAAGCTTTCTTT CASSIKGTGSSTEAFF
. TRBD1 TRBJ1-2 TRBV5-4 TGTGCCAGCAGCCCCGGGACAGGGGCCTATAACTATGGCTACACCTTC CASSPGTGAYNYGYTF
. TRBD1 TRBJ1-2 TRBV28 TGTGCCAGCAGTTTCGGGACAGGAGCCAGTATTAGCTACACCTTC CASSFGTGASISYTF
. TRBD1 TRBJ2-7 TRBV11-2 TGTGCCAGCAGCCCGCGGGACAGGGGGTCGTACGAGCAGTACTTC CASSPRDRGSYEQYF
. TRBD2 TRBJ2-1 TRBV18 TGTGCCAGCTCACTGTTGACTAGCGGGAGTTCGTCGGGAGGGAATGAGCAGTTCTTC CASSLLTSGSSSGGNEQFF
. TRBD1 TRBJ1-1 TRBV18 TGTGCCAGCTCACCCCGGACAGGGAAGTTTGAAGCTTTCTTT CASSPRTGKFEAFF
. . TRBJ1-2 TRBV27 TGTGCCAGCAGTTTATCGGGGGGGTCTAACTATGGCTACACCTTC CASSLSGGSNYGYTF
. TRBD2 TRBJ2-1 TRBV5-1 TGCGCCAGCAGCTTAGCGGGAGGGAGATACAATGAGCAGTTCTTC CASSLAGGRYNEQFF